The 9 T cell receptor beta chains presented below share a single source sample, sequenced in a study of T cell changes during pregnancy in multiple sclerosis. TCRdb's copy holds only in-frame clones and misses some; the assay was immunoSEQ multiplex PCR. This repertoire shows around 65,000 clones, under 95% found once; its top ten account for 3% to 3.5%. This specimen consisted of peripheral blood, obtained in the first trimester of pregnancy. These receptors came from a female donor in good health, enrolled as a control in a pregnancy study.

The chain couples TRBV2 to TRBJ2-5; TRBD2 aligns across 9 bases. V gave up 5 bases and J gave up 2 bases; unmatched junction bases: 3. The CDR3 length is 14 residues. The V gene's germline CDR1 is SNHLY and CDR2 FYNNEI. CDR3 nucleotide sequence: TGTGCCAGCAGTCGACTAGCGGTACAAGAGACCCAGTACTTC. It translates to CASSRLAVQETQYF.

The chain uses TRBV12-5 and TRBJ2-2, with 7 bases fitting TRBD1. Germline V gene data show CDR1 as LGHNT and CDR2 as FRNRAP. The junction had 4 bases not matched to a gene; V was cut back by 4 bases and J by 5 bases. The CDR3 length is 14 residues. The chain's CDR3 is CASGSSQGTGELFF. CDR3 bases: TGTGCTAGTGGTTCCTCACAGGGGACCGGGGAGCTGTTTTTT.

The chain carries TRBV4-2 and TRBJ2-7; 8 positions agree with TRBD2. The ends lost 0 bases at V and 6 bases at J; junction bases unmatched: 7. The CDR3 extends over 15 amino acids. Germline V CDR1 and CDR2: LGHNA, YNFKEQ. CDR3 region: CASSQERGGPREQYF. In nucleotides, the CDR3 is TGTGCCAGCAGCCAAGAGCGCGGGGGGCCGCGCGAGCAGTACTTC.

The chain joins TRBV7-9 to TRBJ2-4; TRBD1 matches at 7 bases. This CDR3 region has 14 residues. The germline CDR1 and CDR2 sequences are SEHNR and FQNEAQ (reference sequence). Trimming at V came to 2 bases and at J to 7 bases, leaving 5 bases not matched to a gene. The CDR3 nucleotides are TGTGCCAGCAGCTTACAGGGACAGTTCAACATTCAGTACTTC. Protein product: CASSLQGQFNIQYF.

CDR3 in DNA: TGTGCCAGCAATAACCGTCCTAGTAGCAATCAGCCCCAGCATTTT. It is translated as CASNNRPSSNQPQHF. This chain joins TRBV28 and TRBJ1-5; D gene uncertain. V lost 7 bases and J 0 bases, leaving 13 bases between the germline ends. The CDR3 is 15 residues long. Germline assignment: CDR1 MDHEN and CDR2 SYDVKM.

V usage is TRBV30 and J usage is TRBJ1-4, with D perhaps TRBD1 (5 bases). CDR1 is GTSNPN and CDR2 is SVGIG in the germline V gene (reference sequence). The V end was cut by 6 bases, the J end by 8 bases, with 16 bases between. There are 13 residues in the CDR3. The CDR3 nucleotides are TGTGCCTGTTCGGCAGGGCTAGGAGAAAAACTGTTTTTT. It encodes CACSAGLGEKLFF.

The chain uses TRBV28 and TRBJ2-2; 13 nucleotides match TRBD2. From germline, CDR1 is MDHEN and CDR2 SYDVKM. CDR3 length equals 15 residues. Losses at the gene ends were 5 bases for V and 4 bases for J; bases not matched to a gene: 1. The CDR3 reads CASSRLAGGTGELFF. In DNA form, the CDR3 reads TGTGCCAGCAGTAGACTAGCGGGAGGCACCGGGGAGCTGTTTTTT.

In its sample, this clone was seen once. This chain uses TRBV4-3 with TRBJ2-2, with 10 bases matching TRBD2. Germline V CDR1 and CDR2: LGHNA, YSLEER. The V and J ends lost 3 bases and 5 bases, in that order; junction bases with no gene match: 15. The CDR3 runs to 19 residues. The CDR3: CASSHWGGASGRVTGELFF. The CDR3 DNA sequence: TGCGCCAGCAGCCACTGGGGAGGGGCTAGCGGGAGAGTTACCGGGGAGCTGTTTTTT.

The CDR3 bases are TGCAGCGTGGTAACTAGCGGGAGGGCAGAATACGAGCAGTACTTC. Its protein product is CSVVTSGRAEYEQYF. V usage is TRBV29-1 and J usage is TRBJ2-7; 13 bases align to TRBD2. With 6 bases clipped from V and 4 bases from J, the junction kept 9 bases outside the gene matches. Per the germline V gene, CDR1 is SQVTM and CDR2 is ANQGSEA. The CDR3 runs 15 residues.